Each of the 15 T cell receptor beta chains below was sequenced from the same sample in a study of shared clonotypes between healthy human individuals. Generated by immunoSEQ multiplex PCR, the TCRdb table keeps only in-frame clones and is missing some. The table includes over a million clones, about three quarters detected once. The sample was memory CD4+ T cells sorted from blood. Subset in this sample: CD45RA-negative fraction. The receptors stem from a young man in good health.

This chain joins TRBV30 and TRBJ1-2, with 8 bases matching TRBD1. V lost 7 bases and J lost 6; bases outside the gene matches: 10. CDR1 is GTSNPN and CDR2 is SVGIG in the germline V gene (reference sequence). CDR3 length equals 13 residues. As DNA, the CDR3 is TGTGCCTCCATCCGACAGGGGTTGGATGGCTACACCTTC. Its translation: CASIRQGLDGYTF. The full variable domain, its missing parts supplied by reference TRBV30 and TRBJ1-2, is SQTIHQWPATLVQPVGSPLSLECTVEGTSNPNLYWYRQAAGRGLQLLFYSVGIGQISSEVPQNLSASRPQDRQFILSSKKLLLSDSGFYLCASIRQGLDGYTFGSGTRLTVV.

This chain connects TRBV7-2 to TRBJ1-2; the match to TRBD1 covers 9 bases. Germline trimming cut 5 bases from V and 11 bases from J; bases unmatched to any gene: 15. Germline V gene lookup returns CDR1 SGHTA and CDR2 FQGNSA. This CDR3 has 15 residues. The CDR3 sequence: CASSPRPGQGGEYTF. The CDR3 DNA reads TGTGCCAGCAGCCCTCGCCCGGGACAGGGAGGGGAGTACACCTTC.

Written as DNA, the CDR3 is TGTGCCAGCAGCCCGGGACTAGAACACACCGGGGAGCTGTTTTTT. Translating it yields CASSPGLEHTGELFF. The genes are TRBV6-4 and TRBJ2-2; 8 bases are a match to TRBD2. The CDR3 spans 15 residues. Looked up from germline, CDR1 is MRHNA and CDR2 is SNTAGT. With V trimmed by 6 bases and J by 3 bases, 6 bases remained unmatched.

As regards this clone: It may be a read error: a sequence one base away is much more abundant. Other DNA sequences in the same sample also yield this CDR3. The chain combines TRBV6-5 with TRBJ2-2; D gene uncertain. Germline V gene data show CDR1 as MNHEY and CDR2 as SVGAGI. The length of the CDR3 is 12 residues. V was pared by 6 bases and J by 2 bases, with 4 bases between. The CDR3 reads CASSSNTGELFF. As DNA, the CDR3 is TGTGCCAGCAGCTCCAACACCGGGGAGCTGTTTTTT.

The J gene is TRBJ2-2, the V gene TRBV10-2; 8 bases map to TRBD2. The J segment lost 1 base and the V segment lost 8 bases, leaving 3 bases of the junction unmatched. The germline gives CDR1 WSHSY, CDR2 SAAADI. The CDR3 runs 14 residues. The CDR3 DNA reads as TGCGCCAGCGGCGGGAGGAAGAACACCGGGGAGCTGTTTTTT. This encodes CASGGRKNTGELFF.

J is TRBJ1-2 and V is TRBV5-5, with 7 bases matching TRBD1. Per the germline V gene, CDR1 is SGHKS and CDR2 is YYEKEE (reference sequence). The ends lost 4 bases at V and 12 bases at J; junction bases unmatched: 15. The CDR3 has 14 residues. The CDR3 loop reads CASSPGTARHGDTF. Written as DNA, the CDR3 is TGTGCCAGCAGCCCCGGGACAGCCCGCCACGGCGACACCTTC. Using reference TRBV5-5 and TRBJ1-2 for the parts outside the CDR3, the full variable domain is DAGVTQSPTHLIKTRGQQVTLRCSPISGHKSVSWYQQVLGQGPQFIFQYYEKEERGRGNFPDRFSARQFPNYSSELNVNALLLGDSALYLCASSPGTARHGDTFGSGTRLTVV.

CDR3 amino acids: CASSLRGSGANVLTF. The DNA of the CDR3 is TGTGCCAGCAGCTTACGAGGCTCTGGGGCCAACGTCCTGACTTTC. The J gene is TRBJ2-6, the V gene TRBV5-6; unclear D gene. CDR3 length equals 15 residues. V gave up 2 bases and J gave up 0 bases, with 6 bases separating them. Germline V gene sequence: CDR1 SGHDT, CDR2 YYEEEE.

The V call is TRBV5-1, the J call TRBJ2-2; perhaps TRBD1 as D (5 bases). Germline values: CDR1 SGHRS, CDR2 YFSETQ. The CDR3 is made up of 14 amino acids. V lost 7 bases to trimming and J lost 0 bases, with 10 bases between them. Written as DNA, the CDR3 is TGCGCCAGCGGGCAGACAGCGAACACCGGGGAGCTGTTTTTT. Residues: CASGQTANTGELFF.

The rearrangement uses TRBV18 and TRBJ2-3, with TRBD2 identical over 11 bases. The V segment lost 0 bases and the J segment 5 bases; nucleotides outside the gene matches: 4. The CDR3 extends over 16 amino acids. Germline V gives CDR1 KGHSH, CDR2 LQKENI. CDR3 DNA: TGTGCCAGCTCACCACCGGCTAGCGGGAGGATAGATACGCAGTATTTT. Its protein is CASSPPASGRIDTQYF. Full variable domain (remainder filled in from reference TRBV18 and TRBJ2-3): NAGVMQNPRHLVRRRGQEARLRCSPMKGHSHVYWYRQLPEEGLKFMVYLQKENIIDESGMPKERFSAEFPKEGPSILRIQQVVRGDSAAYFCASSPPASGRIDTQYFGPGTRLTVL.

The chain couples TRBV5-1 to TRBJ2-7, with 11 bases lining up with TRBD2. This CDR3 comprises 15 residues. The J segment lost 7 bases and the V segment lost 1 base, leaving 7 bases of the junction unmatched. The germline V gene has CDR1 SGHRS and CDR2 YFSETQ. DNA for the CDR3: TGCGCCAGCAGCTTGACTAGCGGGGGAAATGGGGAGCAGTACTTC. Protein product: CASSLTSGGNGEQYF. Complete variable domain (other parts from reference TRBV5-1 and TRBJ2-7): KAGVTQTPRYLIKTRGQQVTLSCSPISGHRSVSWYQQTPGQGLQFLFEYFSETQRNKGNFPGRFSGRQFSNSRSEMNVSTLELGDSALYLCASSLTSGGNGEQYFGPGTRLTVT.

The table lists this clone with a count of one. The rearrangement links TRBV7-2 to TRBJ1-2; D remains unclear. The CDR3 is 12 amino acids. The V gene's germline CDR1 is SGHTA and CDR2 FQGNSA. Trimming shortened V by 1 base and J by 8 bases, and 8 bases separated the two germline ends. CDR3 nucleotides: TGTGCCAGCAGCTTAGATGCGGGCGGCTACACCTTC. Protein product: CASSLDAGGYTF.

CDR3 amino acids: CASSSGTGGSEQYF. CDR3 nucleotides: TGTGCCAGCAGCTCTGGGACAGGGGGATCCGAGCAGTACTTC. The chain has TRBV7-6 and TRBJ2-7; 11 bases align to TRBD1. V gave up 4 bases and J gave up 6 bases; unmatched junction bases: 5. Germline V gives CDR1 SGHVS, CDR2 FNYEAQ. The length of the CDR3 is 14 residues.

The CDR3 spells CASSSEAGGTLSTDTQYF. The DNA of the CDR3 is TGTGCCAGCTCAAGCGAGGCGGGAGGCACCCTTAGCACAGATACGCAGTATTTT. The chain joins TRBV18 to TRBJ2-3; TRBD2 matches at 8 bases. The CDR3 is 18 amino acids. The ends lost 5 bases at V and 0 bases at J; junction bases unmatched: 13. Per the germline V gene, CDR1 is KGHSH and CDR2 is LQKENI.

The chain employs TRBV5-6 and TRBJ2-1; 8 nucleotides match TRBD1. The junction had 4 bases not matched to a gene; V was cut back by 4 bases and J by 4 bases. The CDR3 runs 14 residues. Germline loops: CDR1 SGHDT, CDR2 YYEEEE. CDR3 nucleotide sequence: TGTGCCAGCAGCAGATACAGGGGGTACAATGAGCAGTTCTTC. It translates to CASSRYRGYNEQFF.

The J gene is TRBJ1-1, the V gene TRBV30, with D uncertain. Germline V lookup: CDR1 GTSNPN, CDR2 SVGIG (reference sequence). The CDR3 consists of 12 residues. Trimming stripped 3 bases from V and 0 bases from J, with 5 bases between. The CDR3 sequence: CAWSGMNTEAFF. As DNA, the CDR3 is TGTGCCTGGAGCGGGATGAACACTGAAGCTTTCTTT.